The 19 T cell receptor beta chains listed next were all sequenced from one sample in a study of T cells after yellow fever vaccination. Via MiXCR, TCRdb re-called the 5' RACE reads, giving one row per CDR3 protein. The table records about 300,000 distinct CDR3 sequences, 6.5% to 8.5% of them present only once. This material consisted of PBMCs, taken about 41 days after the first yellow fever vaccination. Receptors were obtained from a man younger than 35 who received the YFV17D yellow fever vaccine.

This chain joins TRBV19 and TRBJ2-7; tentatively, D is TRBD1 or TRBD2 (6 bases each). The CDR3 contains 15 residues. Germline assignment: CDR1 LNHDA and CDR2 SQIVND (reference sequence). Trimming removed 7 bases from V and 3 bases from J, with 19 bases in between. This CDR3 reads CASTASAGTSYEQYF. In DNA, the CDR3 is TGTGCCAGTACGGCCTCTGCGGGGACAAGCTACGAGCAGTACTTC.

The chain has TRBV20-1 and TRBJ1-2, with D possibly matching TRBD1 (6 bases). Germline CDR1 reads DFQATT; CDR2 reads SNEGSKA (reference sequence). The CDR3 is 14 residues long. V dropped 0 bases and J dropped 4 bases, with 12 bases sitting between them. DNA of the CDR3: TGCAGTGCTAGAGATCGGGGGGCCCTCTATGGCTACACCTTC. Its translation: CSARDRGALYGYTF.

At least ten counts were recorded for this clonotype. The chain employs TRBV11-2 and TRBJ2-2, with D uncertain. V was cut by 3 bases and J by 9 bases, with 20 bases left in between. Germline V gives CDR1 SGHAT, CDR2 FQNNGV. There are 16 residues in the CDR3. The CDR3 here is CASSFYFRALGRELFF. The CDR3 DNA reads TGTGCCAGCAGCTTCTATTTCCGGGCCCTGGGCAGGGAGCTGTTTTTT. Full variable domain (remainder filled in from reference TRBV11-2 and TRBJ2-2): EAGVAQSPRYKIIEKRQSVAFWCNPISGHATLYWYQQILGQGPKLLIQFQNNGVVDDSQLPKDRFSAERLKGVDSTLKIQPAKLEDSAVYLCASSFYFRALGRELFFGEGSRLTVL.

The rearrangement joins TRBV2 to TRBJ2-2; unclear D gene. Trimming removed 8 bases at V and 7 bases at J, with 11 bases between. In germline, CDR1 is SNHLY, CDR2 FYNNEI. This CDR3 region has 12 residues. The CDR3 nucleotides read TGTGCCAGCTCCTTGAGCAGCGGGGAGCTGTTTTTT. It yields the protein CASSLSSGELFF.

The chain joins TRBV7-2 to TRBJ2-3; D remains unclear. CDR1 and CDR2 from the germline V gene are SGHTA and FQGNSA. With 7 bases removed from V and 4 bases from J, the gap between germline ends came to 15 bases. This CDR3 comprises 14 residues. The CDR3: CASTRTAMSDTQYF. The CDR3 DNA is TGTGCCAGCACCCGCACGGCCATGTCAGATACGCAGTATTTT.

The CDR3 reads CASSHFLRDPHGELFF. The CDR3 DNA reads TGCGCCAGCAGCCACTTTTTGAGGGACCCGCACGGGGAGCTGTTTTTT. The chain employs TRBV5-1 and TRBJ2-2; either TRBD1 or TRBD2 may supply D (5 bases each). CDR1 SGHRS and CDR2 YFSETQ come from the germline V gene. Trimming removed 4 bases at V and 7 bases at J, with 20 bases between. The CDR3 sequence is 16 residues long.

This clonotype was seen ten or more times. The chain recombines TRBV2 with TRBJ2-5; D gene uncertain. The V end lost 5 bases, the J end lost 2 bases, and 12 bases lay between the germline ends. Germline loops: CDR1 SNHLY, CDR2 FYNNEI. The CDR3 totals 14 residues. CDR3 coding DNA: TGTGCCAGCAGTATGTTAGGGATACAAGAGACCCAGTACTTC. Protein: CASSMLGIQETQYF.

This clonotype was detected a few times. V gene TRBV5-1 combines with J gene TRBJ2-7; 10 bases line up with TRBD2. Trimming took 2 bases from V and 6 from J; bases not matched to a gene: 11. CDR3 length equals 16 residues. Looked up from germline, CDR1 is SGHRS and CDR2 is YFSETQ. The CDR3 nucleotides are TGCGCCAGCAGCTTAGTTCCCAGCGGGGGGGCCCCCGAGCAGTACTTC. It yields the protein CASSLVPSGGAPEQYF.

The chain carries TRBV20-1 and TRBJ2-5; D possibly corresponds to TRBD1 (5 bases). CDR1 and CDR2 from the germline V gene are DFQATT and SNEGSKA (reference sequence). The V end was cut by 0 bases, the J end by 2 bases, with 16 bases between. The CDR3 spans 16 residues. CDR3 DNA: TGCAGTGCTAGAGATTTTGGCAGGGCCCCACAAGAGACCCAGTACTTC. It encodes CSARDFGRAPQETQYF.

A few counts support this clonotype. The rearrangement uses TRBV28 and TRBJ2-1, with D perhaps TRBD2 (6 bases). Germline CDR1 is MDHEN and CDR2 is SYDVKM. The CDR3 contains 14 residues. Between the trimmed V and J ends, which lost 5 bases and 8 bases, there was a span of 16 bases. The CDR3 bases are TGTGCCAGCAGTCCTTTGGCGGGGTTACATGAGCAGTTCTTC. This encodes CASSPLAGLHEQFF.

This clonotype was observed at least ten times. CDR3 protein: CSVEQGGQETQYF. As DNA, the CDR3 is TGCAGCGTTGAACAAGGGGGCCAAGAGACCCAGTACTTC. The V call is TRBV29-1, the J call TRBJ2-5, with D maybe TRBD1 (6 bases). CDR1 is SQVTM and CDR2 is ANQGSEA in the germline V gene. This CDR3 contains 13 residues. V was pared by 2 bases and J by 1 base, with 8 bases between.

This clonotype was seen only a few times. This chain links TRBV20-1 with TRBJ2-3; 10 bases match TRBD2. CDR3 length equals 16 residues. J gave up 5 bases and V 0 bases, and 8 bases lay outside the gene matches. Germline CDR1 DFQATT, CDR2 SNEGSKA (reference sequence). CDR3 amino acids: CSARDPRSSGGDTQYF. Written as DNA, the CDR3 is TGCAGTGCTAGAGATCCACGGTCTAGCGGGGGAGATACGCAGTATTTT.

The CDR3 reads CASSLVGGAMDTQYF. In DNA, the CDR3 is TGTGCCAGCAGCTTAGTAGGGGGGGCGATGGATACGCAGTATTTT. V usage is TRBV7-2 and J usage is TRBJ2-3, with D possibly being TRBD2 (7 bases). The ends were cut back, 1 base at V and 6 bases at J, with 14 bases in the middle. The CDR3 sequence is 15 residues long. The germline CDR1 and CDR2 sequences are SGHTA and FQGNSA.

The gene calls are TRBV2 and TRBJ2-1; the match to TRBD2 covers 7 bases. The CDR3 runs to 14 residues. CDR1 is SNHLY and CDR2 is FYNNEI in the germline V gene. Trimming removed 4 bases from V and 4 bases from J; junction bases left unmatched: 4. In DNA form, the CDR3 reads TGTGCCAGCAGTGCCTCTAGCGGATACAATGAGCAGTTCTTC. It codes for CASSASSGYNEQFF.

This chain connects TRBV24-1 to TRBJ2-7; D gene unclear. Between the trimmed V and J ends, which lost 4 bases and 5 bases, there was a span of 11 bases. Germline CDR1 is KGHDR and CDR2 is SFDVKD. The length of the CDR3 is 13 residues. The CDR3 DNA reads as TGTGCCACCAGTGACGGCGAACGCCACGAGCAGTACTTC. Translated, it gives CATSDGERHEQYF.

The chain combines TRBV7-9 with TRBJ1-1, with 7 bases that match TRBD1. The junction had 7 bases not matched to a gene; V was cut back by 3 bases and J by 3 bases. The germline gives CDR1 SEHNR, CDR2 FQNEAQ (reference sequence). This CDR3 spans 15 amino acids. The CDR3 loop reads CASSLSPTGYTEAFF. The CDR3, as DNA: TGTGCCAGCAGCTTGTCTCCGACAGGGTACACTGAAGCTTTCTTT. Together with reference TRBV7-9 and TRBJ1-1, the CDR3 gives the full variable domain: DTGVSQNPRHKITKRGQNVTFRCDPISEHNRLYWYRQTLGQGPEFLTYFQNEAQLEKSRLLSDRFSAERPKGSFSTLEIQRTEQGDSAMYLCASSLSPTGYTEAFFGQGTRLTVV.

This clonotype came up a few times. This rearrangement joins TRBV20-1 to TRBJ1-3; TRBD1 might be the D (6 bases). The CDR3 has 14 residues. The germline CDR1 and CDR2 sequences are DFQATT and SNEGSKA (reference sequence). The V end was cut by 0 bases, the J end by 4 bases, with 10 bases between. As DNA, the CDR3 is TGCAGTGCTAGAGATGCAGGGGAGGGAAACACCATATATTTT. Translation: CSARDAGEGNTIYF.

This clonotype was detected ten times or more. The rearrangement links TRBV9 to TRBJ2-1, with D perhaps matching TRBD2 (5 bases). Trimming shortened V by 5 bases and J by 3 bases, and 21 bases separated the two germline ends. This CDR3 is 17 amino acids long. CDR1 SGDLS and CDR2 YYNGEE come from the germline V gene. Here the CDR3 reads CASRPLRDSAVYNEQFF. The CDR3, as DNA: TGTGCCAGCAGACCCCTACGAGATAGCGCGGTCTACAATGAGCAGTTCTTC.

This clonotype was detected ten times or more. J is TRBJ1-3 and V is TRBV28; tentative D call: TRBD1 (5 bases). Trimming took 7 bases from V and 0 from J, leaving 13 bases between them. Germline CDR1 is MDHEN and CDR2 is SYDVKM. The CDR3 loop spans 15 amino acids. The CDR3 DNA follows: TGTGCCAGCACCGGACAACTTTTCTCTGGAAACACCATATATTTT. This translates into CASTGQLFSGNTIYF. Looking up the rest from reference TRBV28 and TRBJ1-3 gives the full variable domain: DVKVTQSSRYLVKRTGEKVFLECVQDMDHENMFWYRQDPGLGLRLIYFSYDVKMKEKGDIPEGYSVSREKKERFSLILESASTNQTSMYLCASTGQLFSGNTIYFGEGSWLTVV.